This is a list of T cell receptor beta chains from one sample in a study of T cells after yellow fever vaccination. TCRdb reanalysed the 5' RACE reads using MiXCR and keeps one entry per CDR3 protein. The sample includes 300,000 to 350,000 distinct CDR3 sequences, around 3.9% seen only once; the top ten take 20% to 25%. The source was PBMCs, collected 5 days after the yellow fever booster vaccination. These receptors all stem from a man aged 18 to 30 who received the YFV17D yellow fever vaccine. Both conserved end residues are part of each CDR3. Each record gives: clone size, D gene, J gene, V gene, CDR3 length, CDR3 DNA, CDR3 protein. D genes are given only for firm matches. Only some rows state a clone size, as once, few, many or a class for expanded clones.

size: few; D: NA; J: TRBJ2-2; V: TRBV4-1; length: 16; DNA: TGCGCCAGCAGCCAAGAAGGCCAGAGGAACACCGGGGAGCTGTTTTTT; CDR3: CASSQEGQRNTGELFF
size: few; D: NA; J: TRBJ1-6; V: TRBV4-3; length: 15; DNA: TGCGCCAGCAGCCAAGAAGGGACATGGATCAGCACCCTCCACTTT; CDR3: CASSQEGTWISTLHF
size: many; D: TRBD2; J: TRBJ2-7; V: TRBV10-3; length: 15; DNA: TGTGCCATCAGTGAGTCCACTAGCGGCCGGTACGAGCAGTACTTC; CDR3: CAISESTSGRYEQYF
size: many; D: NA; J: TRBJ1-2; V: TRBV7-2; length: 17; DNA: TGTGCCAGCAGCTTAGCGTTTAAGGGCAGAACGACCTATGGCTACACCTTC; CDR3: CASSLAFKGRTTYGYTF
size: NA; D: NA; J: TRBJ2-3; V: TRBV24-1; length: 12; DNA: TGTGCCACCAGTCCAGATACAGATACGCAGTATTTT; CDR3: CATSPDTDTQYF
size: few; D: NA; J: TRBJ2-3; V: TRBV7-6; length: 16; DNA: TGTGCCAGCAGCAGGCATAACGGGGGGCTCACAGATACGCAGTATTTT; CDR3: CASSRHNGGLTDTQYF
size: few; D: NA; J: TRBJ2-6; V: TRBV30; length: 14; DNA: TGTGCCTGGAGTATCCGTGGGGGGGCCAACGTCCTGACTTTC; CDR3: CAWSIRGGANVLTF
size: few; D: TRBD1; J: TRBJ2-7; V: TRBV7-8; length: 14; DNA: TGTGCTGCAGGACAGGGGCGGACCTTGGTCCCGCAGTACTTC; CDR3: CAAGQGRTLVPQYF
size: NA; D: NA; J: TRBJ1-1; V: TRBV6-5; length: 12; DNA: TGTGCCAGCAAGGGGGACTACACTGAAGCTTTCTTT; CDR3: CASKGDYTEAFF
size: few; D: TRBD1; J: TRBJ1-2; V: TRBV4-2; length: 15; DNA: TGTGCCAGCAGCCAAGTGACAGGGCGACCGTATGGCTACACCTTC; CDR3: CASSQVTGRPYGYTF
size: few; D: NA; J: TRBJ1-2; V: TRBV3-1; length: 16; DNA: TGTGCCAGCAGCCAAGATTTGGCAGGGGCCAACTATGGCTACACCTTC; CDR3: CASSQDLAGANYGYTF
size: NA; D: NA; J: TRBJ1-6; V: TRBV5-1; length: 16; DNA: TGCGCCAGCAGCTTGGACACGGGGGAAAATAATTCACCCCTCCACTTT; CDR3: CASSLDTGENNSPLHF
size: few; D: TRBD2; J: TRBJ2-5; V: TRBV5-6; length: 13; DNA: TGTGCCAGCAGCCGCGGGGGGGGGTGGTCCCAGTACTTC; CDR3: CASSRGGGWSQYF
size: many; D: TRBD2; J: TRBJ2-2; V: TRBV9; length: 14; DNA: TGTGCCAGCAGAGCGGGGGGTAACACCGGGGAGCTGTTTTTT; CDR3: CASRAGGNTGELFF
size: NA; D: NA; J: TRBJ2-5; V: TRBV2; length: 13; DNA: TGTGCCAGCAGTGAATTGCGCTCGGGGACCCAGTACTTC; CDR3: CASSELRSGTQYF
size: many; D: NA; J: TRBJ2-1; V: TRBV28; length: 11; DNA: TGCGCCAGCAGCTTCAACAGGGAGCAGTTCTTC; CDR3: CASSFNREQFF
size: few; D: NA; J: TRBJ1-1; V: TRBV5-1; length: 13; DNA: TGCGCCAGCAGCTTGCTCGGACTGAAGGAAGCTTTCTTT; CDR3: CASSLLGLKEAFF
size: NA; D: NA; J: TRBJ2-7; V: TRBV7-8; length: 13; DNA: TGTGCCAGCAGCCCCTTGGGGCCGTACGAGCAGTACTTC; CDR3: CASSPLGPYEQYF
size: NA; D: TRBD2; J: TRBJ2-1; V: TRBV5-6; length: 18; DNA: TGTGCCAGCAGCCGATTCGCCGGGGGGGGAAATTCCTACAATGAGCAGTTCTTC; CDR3: CASSRFAGGGNSYNEQFF
size: few; D: NA; J: TRBJ2-1; V: TRBV20-1; length: 15; DNA: TGCAGTGCTAGAGATCGCCGGGTAGGTTTCAATGAGCAGTTCTTC; CDR3: CSARDRRVGFNEQFF
size: NA; D: NA; J: TRBJ1-1; V: TRBV4-1; length: 17; DNA: TGCGCCAGCAGCCAAGGAAGGGTGGGCAGGAGGACCACTGAAGCTTTCTTT; CDR3: CASSQGRVGRRTTEAFF
size: NA; D: NA; J: TRBJ2-3; V: TRBV4-1; length: 15; DNA: TGCGCCAGCAGCCCCCTAAACCCCAGCACAGATACGCAGTATTTT; CDR3: CASSPLNPSTDTQYF
size: NA; D: NA; J: TRBJ2-7; V: TRBV27; length: 12; DNA: TGTGCCAGCAGTTCTACAGCTCGGGAGCAGTACTTC; CDR3: CASSSTAREQYF
size: NA; D: NA; J: TRBJ2-5; V: TRBV14; length: 16; DNA: TGTGCCAGCAGCCAAGAGGGCATAAGGGTCCAAGAGACCCAGTACTTC; CDR3: CASSQEGIRVQETQYF
size: many; D: NA; J: TRBJ2-7; V: TRBV7-2; length: 12; DNA: TGTGCCAGCACGTCGGGGTCCTACGAGCAGTACTTC; CDR3: CASTSGSYEQYF
size: few; D: NA; J: TRBJ1-1; V: TRBV29-1; length: 13; DNA: TGCAGCGTTGAAGGTCGTCTCGTCACTGAAGCTTTCTTT; CDR3: CSVEGRLVTEAFF
size: many; D: TRBD1; J: TRBJ2-5; V: TRBV18; length: 15; DNA: TGTGCCAGCTCACCACCCGACAGGGTGCGGGAGACCCAGTACTTC; CDR3: CASSPPDRVRETQYF
size: few; D: NA; J: TRBJ2-5; V: TRBV5-1; length: 14; DNA: TGCGCCAGCAGCTTACAGACTGCCGGGGAGACCCAGTACTTC; CDR3: CASSLQTAGETQYF
size: many; D: TRBD2; J: TRBJ2-5; V: TRBV7-3; length: 16; DNA: TGTGCCAGCAGCCTCTCGACTAGCGGGGGCCAAGAGACCCAGTACTTC; CDR3: CASSLSTSGGQETQYF
size: NA; D: NA; J: TRBJ1-5; V: TRBV5-1; length: 15; DNA: TGCGCCAGCAGCTTGCTCCCAGGGGCCAGTCAGCCCCAGCATTTT; CDR3: CASSLLPGASQPQHF
size: NA; D: TRBD1; J: TRBJ1-2; V: TRBV9; length: 17; DNA: TGTGCCAGCAGCGTAGACGGGACAGCAGAGTTTAACTATGGCTACACCTTC; CDR3: CASSVDGTAEFNYGYTF
size: many; D: NA; J: TRBJ2-5; V: TRBV5-1; length: 14; DNA: TGCGCCAGCAGCGAGGACCCGGGGCCAGAGACCCAGTACTTC; CDR3: CASSEDPGPETQYF
size: many; D: NA; J: TRBJ2-1; V: TRBV7-9; length: 11; DNA: TGTGCCAGCAGTGGGTGGGGTGAGCAGTTCTTC; CDR3: CASSGWGEQFF
size: NA; D: NA; J: TRBJ1-1; V: TRBV12-3/TRBV12-4; length: 14; DNA: TGTGCCAGCAGCCCCCCCCGCCAGGGTGCTGAAGCTTTCTTT; CDR3: CASSPPRQGAEAFF
size: many; D: NA; J: TRBJ2-3; V: TRBV5-1; length: 14; DNA: TGCGCCAGCACCTCCGGCGGATTCACAGATACGCAGTATTTT; CDR3: CASTSGGFTDTQYF
size: few; D: TRBD1; J: TRBJ2-7; V: TRBV7-2; length: 15; DNA: TGTGCCAGCAGCTTGGGGCCGGGACAGGGAAACGAGCAGTACTTC; CDR3: CASSLGPGQGNEQYF
size: NA; D: NA; J: TRBJ2-7; V: TRBV2; length: 13; DNA: TGTGCCAGCAGTGCTAGTGACTCCTACGAGCAGTACTTC; CDR3: CASSASDSYEQYF
size: NA; D: NA; J: TRBJ2-5; V: TRBV29-1; length: 13; DNA: TGCAGCGTTGATCCTCTGGAGTTGGGGGCCCAGTACTTC; CDR3: CSVDPLELGAQYF
size: NA; D: NA; J: TRBJ2-5; V: TRBV6-6; length: 16; DNA: TGTGCCAGCAGTTACTCGGCAGTTAGTCGGCAAGAGACCCAGTACTTC; CDR3: CASSYSAVSRQETQYF
size: NA; D: NA; J: TRBJ1-1; V: TRBV2; length: 12; DNA: TGTGCCAGAAGTACAGCTAAGACAGAAGCTTTCTTT; CDR3: CARSTAKTEAFF
size: NA; D: TRBD1; J: TRBJ1-3; V: TRBV12-3/TRBV12-4; length: 16; DNA: TGTGCCAGCAGTATATGGACAGGGGTTTCTGGAAACACCATATATTTT; CDR3: CASSIWTGVSGNTIYF
size: many; D: TRBD2; J: TRBJ2-1; V: TRBV4-3; length: 19; DNA: TGCGCCAGCAGCCAATACCCGGGTAGCGGGGCGAGCTCCTACAATGAGCAGTTCTTC; CDR3: CASSQYPGSGASSYNEQFF
size: few; D: NA; J: TRBJ2-5; V: TRBV18; length: 15; DNA: TGTGCCAGCTCACCACCCAGGACCACACAAGAGACCCAGTACTTC; CDR3: CASSPPRTTQETQYF